Listed here are 10 T cell receptor beta chains from one sample, sequenced in a study of OX40 agonist ivuxolimab in advanced cancers. Libraries were built with the immunoSEQ multiplex PCR assay. TCRdb holds this immuneACCESS table with in-frame rearrangements only. Some clones are missing; in checked studies, unresolved V genes explain under half, and the rest has no known cause. For this sample the table gives 70,000 to 90,000 clones, of which 89% were detected only once. The ten largest account for roughly 10% of the sample. The input for sequencing was CD4+ or CD8+ T cells sorted from blood, taken in a trial of the OX40 agonist ivuxolimab. The receptors were gathered from an adult with an advanced solid tumor such as melanoma, head and neck, liver or kidney cancer.

The rearrangement uses TRBV9 and TRBJ2-7; 10 bases agree with TRBD2. With 4 bases clipped from V and 0 bases from J, the junction kept 10 bases outside the gene matches. CDR3 size: 17 residues. The V gene's germline CDR1 is SGDLS and CDR2 YYNGEE. The CDR3 DNA reads TGTGCCAGCAGCCCCCGACTAGCGGGCTTTAGCTCCTACGAGCAGTACTTC. Translated, it gives CASSPRLAGFSSYEQYF.

This chain links TRBV27 with TRBJ2-3, with TRBD2 matching over 7 bases. The CDR3 length is 16 residues. The J segment lost 2 bases and the V segment lost 5 bases, leaving 10 bases of the junction unmatched. Germline V CDR1 and CDR2: MNHEY, SMNVEV (reference sequence). Written as DNA, the CDR3 is TGTGCCAGCAGTAATGGGGGGGGGTCCTACACAGATACGCAGTATTTT. It yields the protein CASSNGGGSYTDTQYF.

This chain links TRBV6-6 with TRBJ2-7; 10 nucleotides match TRBD1. The CDR3 has 13 amino acids. V gave up 6 bases and J gave up 6 bases; unmatched junction bases: 5. The germline CDR1 and CDR2 sequences are MNHNY and SVGAGI (reference sequence). The CDR3 DNA reads as TGTGCCAGCAGCCGGGACAGGGGTTTCGAGCAGTACTTC. Translating gives CASSRDRGFEQYF.

Here the CDR3 DNA reads TGTGCCAGCTCACCTCAGGCGCACGAGCAGTACTTC. This translates into CASSPQAHEQYF. The chain employs TRBV18 and TRBJ2-5; no clear D. The DNA end is a closer match to TRBJ2-7, so the J assignment may be wrong. The CDR3 spans 12 residues. CDR1 and CDR2 (germline): KGHSH, LQKENI.

J is TRBJ1-1 and V is TRBV5-1; 8 nucleotides line up with TRBD1. V was clipped by 4 bases and J by 6 bases; unmatched bases: 8. Germline loops: CDR1 SGHRS, CDR2 YFSETQ. The CDR3 runs to 14 residues. The CDR3 bases are TGCGCCAGCAGCCCGGACAGGGTATGGGCTGAAGCTTTCTTT. Translating gives CASSPDRVWAEAFF.

This clone appeared a single time. V is TRBV2 and J is TRBJ1-2; D is uncertain. This CDR3 is 13 amino acids long. V lost 9 bases and J lost 10, with 21 bases in between. Germline loops: CDR1 SNHLY, CDR2 FYNNEI. CDR3 sequence reads: CASRSLLVLSYTF. DNA for the CDR3: TGTGCCAGTCGGTCCCTTCTTGTCCTTTCCTACACCTTC.

V is TRBV6-5 and J is TRBJ1-1; possibly TRBD1 for D (6 bases). Germline CDR1 and CDR2: MNHEY and SVGAGI. V was pared by 0 bases and J by 0 bases, with 8 bases between. The CDR3 extends over 15 amino acids. Here the CDR3 reads CASSYSGTLNTEAFF. DNA for the CDR3: TGTGCCAGCAGTTACTCCGGGACACTGAACACTGAAGCTTTCTTT.

The chain couples TRBV5-6 to TRBJ2-7; D is unresolved. The CDR3 contains 15 residues. Looked up from germline, CDR1 is SGHDT and CDR2 is YYEEEE. The V end lost 0 bases, the J end lost 0 bases, and 10 bases lay between the germline ends. The chain's CDR3 is CASSLGRGSSYEQYF. As DNA, the CDR3 is TGTGCCAGCAGCTTGGGTCGAGGATCCTCCTACGAGCAGTACTTC. The full variable domain, in which reference TRBV5-6 and TRBJ2-7 provide the parts outside the CDR3, is DAGVTQSPTHLIKTRGQQVTLRCSPKSGHDTVSWYQQALGQGPQFIFQYYEEEERQRGNFPDRFSGHQFPNYSSELNVNALLLGDSALYLCASSLGRGSSYEQYFGPGTRLTVT.

V and J are TRBV9 and TRBJ2-3; 12 bases map to TRBD2. J was trimmed by 8 bases and V by 0 bases; bases with no gene match: 10. The CDR3 loop spans 17 amino acids. Germline V gene lookup returns CDR1 SGDLS and CDR2 YYNGEE. The CDR3 sequence is CASSVDATSGSRGTQYF. The CDR3, as DNA: TGTGCCAGCAGCGTAGATGCGACTAGCGGGAGTCGCGGTACGCAGTATTTT.

The gene calls are TRBV9 and TRBJ2-5, with 13 nucleotides matching TRBD2. The CDR3 spans 16 residues. The germline V gene has CDR1 SGDLS and CDR2 YYNGEE. V lost 0 bases, J lost 4 bases, and 3 bases stayed unmatched. CDR3 region: CASSVGTSGSRETQYF. Here the CDR3 DNA reads TGTGCCAGCAGCGTAGGGACTAGCGGGAGCAGAGAGACCCAGTACTTC.